Presented here are 3 T cell receptor beta chains from one specimen sequenced in a study of cytomegalovirus exposure and HLA in healthy donors. The PCR made use of 60 Vbeta and 13 Jbeta primers. Sequenced by immunoSEQ multiplex PCR; TCRdb stores in-frame clones only, minus some. Here the sample spans roughly 180,000 clones, approximately 80% being singletons. The specimen sequenced was PBMCs. All receptors come from a female donor in good health and CMV-seronegative.

This clone was seen more than once but under ten times. V gene TRBV6-5 combines with J gene TRBJ2-7; 8 nucleotides match TRBD1. J gave up 1 base and V 5 bases, and 4 bases lay outside the gene matches. This CDR3 is 14 amino acids long. Germline V CDR1 and CDR2: MNHEY, SVGAGI. DNA of the CDR3: TGTGCCAGCAGTAACAGGGGGTCTTCCTACGAGCAGTACTTC. Translated, it gives CASSNRGSSYEQYF.

The chain employs TRBV18 and TRBJ2-1; D uncertain. V shed 3 bases and J shed 1 base, with 7 bases lying between them. CDR1 is KGHSH and CDR2 is LQKENI in the germline V gene. This CDR3 is 14 amino acids long. The CDR3 loop is CASSPRGSYNEQFF. CDR3 DNA: TGTGCCAGCTCACCTCGCGGATCCTACAATGAGCAGTTCTTC.

V gene TRBV2 combines with J gene TRBJ2-6; the D gene is possibly TRBD2 (7 bases). This CDR3 region has 18 residues. CDR1 is SNHLY, CDR2 FYNNEI, per germline. V lost 0 bases to trimming and J lost 4 bases, with 16 bases between them. The CDR3 coding sequence is TGTGCCAGCAGTGAAGCGCTTGGGGGGGCGGAGGGGGCCAACGTCCTGACTTTC. Translated: CASSEALGGAEGANVLTF. Full variable domain (outside the CDR3, taken from reference TRBV2 and TRBJ2-6): EPEVTQTPSHQVTQMGQEVILRCVPISNHLYFYWYRQILGQKVEFLVSFYNNEISEKSEIFDDQFSVERPDGSNFTLKIRSTKLEDSAMYFCASSEALGGAEGANVLTFGAGSRLTVL.